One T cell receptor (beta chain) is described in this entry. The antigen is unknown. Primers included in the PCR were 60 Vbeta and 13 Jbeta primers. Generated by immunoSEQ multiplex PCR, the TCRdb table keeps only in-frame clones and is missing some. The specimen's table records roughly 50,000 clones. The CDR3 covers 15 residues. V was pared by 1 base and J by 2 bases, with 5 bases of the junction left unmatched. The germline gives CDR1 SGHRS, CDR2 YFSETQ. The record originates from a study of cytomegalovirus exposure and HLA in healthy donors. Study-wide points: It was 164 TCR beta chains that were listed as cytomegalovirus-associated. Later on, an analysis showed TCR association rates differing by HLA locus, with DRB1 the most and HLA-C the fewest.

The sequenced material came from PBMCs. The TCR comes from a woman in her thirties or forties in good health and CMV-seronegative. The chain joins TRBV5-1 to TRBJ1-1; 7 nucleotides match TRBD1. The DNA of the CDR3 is TGCGCCAGCAGCTTGATGCCAGGGGGAAACACTGAAGCTTTCTTT. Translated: CASSLMPGGNTEAFF.